This T cell receptor (beta chain) was recovered during a study of identical twins. Study observations and caveats: The more abundant beta clonotypes in cord blood had fewer insertions, and memory repertoires did not show this. Beta out-of-frame sequences displayed a weaker excess of sharing between twins.

V lost 5 bases to trimming and J lost 7 bases, with 20 bases between them. The CDR3 is made up of 15 amino acids. Germline assignment: CDR1 SEHNR and CDR2 FQNEAQ (reference sequence). TCRdb redid the calling of the 5' RACE reads with MiXCR, one entry per CDR3 protein. The profile shows around 530,000 distinct CDR3 sequences, about 16% of them singletons. Healthy Caucasians supplied all donations. To note about this clonotype: Antigen: not known.

This same sample was also taken into another study, of yellow fever vaccine responses in identical twins.

The source material was CD4+ T cells sorted from blood. This sequence was found in a woman aged 18-35 years in good health. The chain employs TRBV7-9 and TRBJ1-1; perhaps TRBD1 as D (5 bases). CDR3 nucleotide sequence: TGTGCCAGCAGCGGCCCTCTTAAGGGGCTCGGTGAAGCTTTCTTT. Amino acids: CASSGPLKGLGEAFF.